The TCR beta chain described here comes from a study of blood T cell repertoires in COVID-19. Background on the study: Collection of acute and convalescent COVID-19 samples took place in the United States, Italy and Spain. PBMCs, B-cell-depleted T cells, or T cells were the source of the cDNA or gDNA that made up the material.

As handled by the study authors: Nucleated cell number was recorded as an estimate derived from reference gene primer amplification. Assay: immunoSEQ multiplex PCR; the TCRdb copy retains only in-frame clones and omits some. V, J and clone size are those of that table, while D and trimming were read from the DNA. The repertoire consists of about 68,000 clones, with 80% to 90% occurring once and the leading ten covering 1.4%. The CDR3 consists of 15 residues. Germline assignment: CDR1 MNHNS and CDR2 SASEGT. V lost 2 bases to trimming and J lost 12 bases; unmatched junction nucleotides: 8. This TCR was sampled from a woman aged 55-69 years with acute or convalescent COVID-19. Source material: peripheral blood. This sequence joins TRBV6-1 and TRBJ1-6; 9 bases fit TRBD1. In DNA form, the CDR3 reads TGTGCCAGCAGTGAACCGGGACAGGGTTGGATACCCCTCCACTTT. This translates into CASSEPGQGWIPLHF.